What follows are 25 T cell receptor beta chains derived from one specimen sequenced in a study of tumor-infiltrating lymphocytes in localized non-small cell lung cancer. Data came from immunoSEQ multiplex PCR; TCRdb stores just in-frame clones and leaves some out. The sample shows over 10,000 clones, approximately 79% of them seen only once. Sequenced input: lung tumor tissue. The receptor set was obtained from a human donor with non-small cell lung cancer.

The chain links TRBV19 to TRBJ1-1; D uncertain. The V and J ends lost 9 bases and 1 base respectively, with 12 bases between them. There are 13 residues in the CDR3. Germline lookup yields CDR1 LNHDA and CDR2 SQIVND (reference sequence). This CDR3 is CASQPVGNTEAFF. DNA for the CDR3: TGTGCCAGCCAGCCGGTCGGGAACACTGAAGCTTTCTTT.

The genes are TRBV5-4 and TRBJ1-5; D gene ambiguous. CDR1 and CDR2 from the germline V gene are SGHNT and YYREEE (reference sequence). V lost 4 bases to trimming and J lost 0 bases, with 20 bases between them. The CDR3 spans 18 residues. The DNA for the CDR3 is TGTGCCAGCAGCCCCCCGTGGAGAGGGAATCATAGCAATCAGCCCCAGCATTTT. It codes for CASSPPWRGNHSNQPQHF.

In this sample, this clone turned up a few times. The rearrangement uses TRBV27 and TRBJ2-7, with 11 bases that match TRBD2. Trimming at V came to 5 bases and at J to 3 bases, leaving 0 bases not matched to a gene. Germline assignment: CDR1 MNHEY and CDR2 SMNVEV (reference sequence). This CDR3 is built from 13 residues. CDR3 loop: CASSGTSGYEQYF. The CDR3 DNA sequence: TGTGCCAGCAGTGGGACTAGCGGCTACGAGCAGTACTTC.

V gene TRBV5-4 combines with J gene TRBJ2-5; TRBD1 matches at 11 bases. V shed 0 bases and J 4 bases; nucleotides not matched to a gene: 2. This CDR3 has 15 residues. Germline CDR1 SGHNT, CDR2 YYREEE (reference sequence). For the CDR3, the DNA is TGTGCCAGCAGCTTGGGGGACAGGGGGAGAGAGACCCAGTACTTC. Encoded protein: CASSLGDRGRETQYF.

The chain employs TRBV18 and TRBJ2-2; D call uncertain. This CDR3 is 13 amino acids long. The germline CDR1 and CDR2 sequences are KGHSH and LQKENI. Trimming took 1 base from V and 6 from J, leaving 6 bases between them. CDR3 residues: CASSPLPAGELFF. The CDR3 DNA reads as TGTGCCAGCTCACCACTCCCGGCCGGGGAGCTGTTTTTT.

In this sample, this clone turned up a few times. DNA of the CDR3: TGTGCCAGCAGCTGGGCTAAAGGCTACGAGCAGTACTTC. It is translated as CASSWAKGYEQYF. The V call is TRBV7-2, the J call TRBJ2-7; D ambiguous. The CDR3 is 13 amino acids. Trimming shortened V by 4 bases and J by 3 bases, and 10 bases separated the two germline ends. The germline V gene encodes CDR1 SGHTA and CDR2 FQGNSA.

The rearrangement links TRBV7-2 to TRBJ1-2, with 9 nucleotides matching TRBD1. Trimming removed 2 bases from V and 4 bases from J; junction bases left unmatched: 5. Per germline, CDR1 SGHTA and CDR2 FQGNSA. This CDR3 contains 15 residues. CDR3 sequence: CASSLRDRVGYGYTF. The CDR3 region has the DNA TGTGCCAGCAGCTTAAGGGACAGGGTGGGCTATGGCTACACCTTC.

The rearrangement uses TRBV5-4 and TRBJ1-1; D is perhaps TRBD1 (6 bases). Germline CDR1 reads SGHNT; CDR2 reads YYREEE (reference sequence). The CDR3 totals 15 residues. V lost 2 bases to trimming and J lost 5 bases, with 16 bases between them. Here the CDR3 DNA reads TGTGCCAGCAGCTTAGACACAGGGAGCAAGACTGAAGCTTTCTTT. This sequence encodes CASSLDTGSKTEAFF.

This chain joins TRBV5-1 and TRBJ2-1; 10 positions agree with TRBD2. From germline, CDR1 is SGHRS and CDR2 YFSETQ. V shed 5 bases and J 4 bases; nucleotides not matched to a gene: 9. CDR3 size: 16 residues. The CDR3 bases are TGCGCCAGCAGAGGGAGTAGCGGGAGGATATACAATGAGCAGTTCTTC. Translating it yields CASRGSSGRIYNEQFF.

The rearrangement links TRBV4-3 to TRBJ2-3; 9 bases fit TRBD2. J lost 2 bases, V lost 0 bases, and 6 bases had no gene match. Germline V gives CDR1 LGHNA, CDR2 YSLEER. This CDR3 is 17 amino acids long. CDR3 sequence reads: CASSQEPAGGSTDTQYF. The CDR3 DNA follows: TGCGCCAGCAGCCAAGAGCCGGCGGGAGGGTCCACAGATACGCAGTATTTT.

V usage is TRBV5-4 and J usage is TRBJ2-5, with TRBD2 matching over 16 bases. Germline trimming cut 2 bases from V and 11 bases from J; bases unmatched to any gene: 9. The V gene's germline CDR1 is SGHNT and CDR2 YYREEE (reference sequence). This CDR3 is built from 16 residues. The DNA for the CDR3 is TGTGCCAGCAGCTTCGTAGGGACTAGCGGGGGGGTAGCGCAGTACTTC. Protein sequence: CASSFVGTSGGVAQYF.

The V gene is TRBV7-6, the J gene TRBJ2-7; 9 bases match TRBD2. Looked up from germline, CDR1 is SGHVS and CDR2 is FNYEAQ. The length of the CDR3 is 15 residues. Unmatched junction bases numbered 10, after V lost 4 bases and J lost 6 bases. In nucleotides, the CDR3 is TGTGCCAGCAGCTCCCGGGCGGGAGGGCCGCTCGAGCAGTACTTC. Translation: CASSSRAGGPLEQYF.

The DNA for the CDR3 is TGTGCCAGCAGCACAGCAGGGATTGGGGCCAACGTCCTGACTTTC. It translates to CASSTAGIGANVLTF. The V and J genes are TRBV5-4 and TRBJ2-6; D is perhaps TRBD1 (5 bases). The V end lost 4 bases, the J end lost 3 bases, and 11 bases lay between the germline ends. Germline CDR1 is SGHNT and CDR2 is YYREEE (reference sequence). CDR3 length: 15 residues.

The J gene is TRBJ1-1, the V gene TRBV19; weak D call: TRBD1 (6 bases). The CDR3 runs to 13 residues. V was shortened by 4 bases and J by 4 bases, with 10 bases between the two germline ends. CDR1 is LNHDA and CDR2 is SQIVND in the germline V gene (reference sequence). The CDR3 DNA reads TGTGCCAGTAGTAAACAGGGCCGCACTGAAGCTTTCTTT. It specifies CASSKQGRTEAFF.

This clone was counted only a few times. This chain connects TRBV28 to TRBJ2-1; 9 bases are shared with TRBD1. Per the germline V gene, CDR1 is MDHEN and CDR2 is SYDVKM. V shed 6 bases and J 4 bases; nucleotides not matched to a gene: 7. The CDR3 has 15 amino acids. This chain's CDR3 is CASRPGQGLYNEQFF. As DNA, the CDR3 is TGTGCCAGCAGACCGGGACAGGGATTATACAATGAGCAGTTCTTC.

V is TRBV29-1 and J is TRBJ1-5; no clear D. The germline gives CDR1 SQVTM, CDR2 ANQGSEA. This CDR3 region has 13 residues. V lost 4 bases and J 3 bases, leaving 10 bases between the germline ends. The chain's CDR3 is CSVGWQPNQPQHF. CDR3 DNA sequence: TGCAGCGTTGGTTGGCAGCCCAATCAGCCCCAGCATTTT.

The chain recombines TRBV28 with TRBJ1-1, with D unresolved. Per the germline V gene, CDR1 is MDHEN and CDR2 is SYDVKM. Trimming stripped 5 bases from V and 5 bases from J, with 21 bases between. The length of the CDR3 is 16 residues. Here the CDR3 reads CASSRSRLEGGTEAFF. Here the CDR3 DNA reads TGTGCCAGCAGTAGATCCCGCCTCGAGGGAGGGACTGAAGCTTTCTTT.

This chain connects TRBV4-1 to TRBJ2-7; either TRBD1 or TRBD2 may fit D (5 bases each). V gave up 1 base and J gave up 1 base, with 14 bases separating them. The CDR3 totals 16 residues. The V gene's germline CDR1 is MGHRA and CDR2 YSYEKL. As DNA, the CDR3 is TGCGCCAGCAGCCAAGTTTGGGGGAGCACATCCTACGAGCAGTACTTC. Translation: CASSQVWGSTSYEQYF.

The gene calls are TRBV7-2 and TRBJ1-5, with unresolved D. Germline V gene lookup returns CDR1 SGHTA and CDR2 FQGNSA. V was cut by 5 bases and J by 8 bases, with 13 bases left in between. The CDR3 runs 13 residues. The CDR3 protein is CASSPSDGKPQHF. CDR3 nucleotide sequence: TGTGCCAGCAGCCCCTCTGACGGGAAGCCCCAGCATTTT.

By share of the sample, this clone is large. CDR3 nucleotide sequence: TGTGCCAGCAGTGAAACCCCAGGGAGCTCCTACGAGCAGTACTTC. The encoded protein is CASSETPGSSYEQYF. The chain links TRBV2 to TRBJ2-7; D is possibly TRBD1 or TRBD2 (5 bases each). There are 15 residues in the CDR3. The germline V gene encodes CDR1 SNHLY and CDR2 FYNNEI. The V end was cut by 2 bases, the J end by 0 bases, with 11 bases between.

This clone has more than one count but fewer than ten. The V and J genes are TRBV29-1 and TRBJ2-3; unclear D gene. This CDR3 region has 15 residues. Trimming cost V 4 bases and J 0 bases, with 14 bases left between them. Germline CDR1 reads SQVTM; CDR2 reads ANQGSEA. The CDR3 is CSVVGSPTSTDTQYF. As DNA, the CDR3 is TGCAGCGTTGTGGGCTCTCCCACTAGCACAGATACGCAGTATTTT.

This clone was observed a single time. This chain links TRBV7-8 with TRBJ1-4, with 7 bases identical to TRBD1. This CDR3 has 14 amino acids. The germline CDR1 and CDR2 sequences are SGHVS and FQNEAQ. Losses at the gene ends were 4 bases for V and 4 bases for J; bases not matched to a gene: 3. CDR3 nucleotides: TGTGCCAGCAGCTCGGACAGGATTAATGAAAAACTGTTTTTT. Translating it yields CASSSDRINEKLFF.

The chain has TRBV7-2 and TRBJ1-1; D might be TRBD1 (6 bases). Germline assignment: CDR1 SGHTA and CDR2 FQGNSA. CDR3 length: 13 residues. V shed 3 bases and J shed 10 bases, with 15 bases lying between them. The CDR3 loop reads CASSLGALRGAFF. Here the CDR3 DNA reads TGTGCCAGCAGCTTGGGGGCCTTGAGGGGAGCTTTCTTT.

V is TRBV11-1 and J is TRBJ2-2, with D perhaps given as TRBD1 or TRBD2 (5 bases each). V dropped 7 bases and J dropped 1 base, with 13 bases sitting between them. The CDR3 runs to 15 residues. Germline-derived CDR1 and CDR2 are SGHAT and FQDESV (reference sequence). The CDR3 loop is CASTIGTQNTGELFF. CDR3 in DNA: TGTGCCAGCACCATAGGGACCCAGAACACCGGGGAGCTGTTTTTT. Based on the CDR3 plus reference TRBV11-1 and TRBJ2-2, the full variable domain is EAEVAQSPRYKITEKSQAVAFWCDPISGHATLYWYRQILGQGPELLVQFQDESVVDDSQLPKDRFSAERLKGVDSTLKIQPAELGDSAMYLCASTIGTQNTGELFFGEGSRLTVL.

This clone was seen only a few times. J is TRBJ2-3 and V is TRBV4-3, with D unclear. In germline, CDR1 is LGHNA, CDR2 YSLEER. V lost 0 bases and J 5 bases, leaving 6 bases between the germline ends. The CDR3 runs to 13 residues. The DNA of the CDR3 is TGCGCCAGCAGCCAAGATCGCATAGATACGCAGTATTTT. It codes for CASSQDRIDTQYF.